The clone carrying this T cell receptor beta chain was observed a few times. This specimen comes from a study of T-cell memory formation after mild COVID-19. MiXCR was run by TCRdb on the 5' RACE reads, yielding one entry per CDR3 protein. The sample lists around 370,000 distinct CDR3 sequences; 20% to 25% were seen once. The CDR3 runs to 13 residues. CDR1 DFQATT and CDR2 SNEGSKA come from the germline V gene (reference sequence). V dropped 3 bases and J dropped 1 base, with 9 bases sitting between them. The clonotype was recovered from an adult woman who had mild COVID-19 (a few samples of this study predate the infection). Cell type and time point are not known. The material sequenced was PBMCs or a T cell subset sorted from them (not recorded which). The chain joins TRBV20-1 to TRBJ1-1; D remains ambiguous. The CDR3 sequence is CSARIRGNTEAFF. Here the CDR3 DNA reads TGCAGTGCTAGGATCCGGGGGAACACTGAAGCTTTCTTT.